This is a list of T cell receptor beta chains from one sample in a study of cytomegalovirus exposure and HLA in healthy donors. Clones were sequenced by immunoSEQ multiplex PCR, and TCRdb holds only the in-frame ones, with some missing. The sample carries 150,000 or so clones, approximately 80% recorded once. The sample consisted of PBMCs. The receptor source for this set is a woman aged 18-35 years in good health and CMV-seropositive. The CDR3 runs from the conserved cysteine through the conserved F or W. Fields, in order: D gene, V gene, J gene, clone size, CDR3 DNA, CDR3 protein. A D gene is named only where the DNA matches it firmly. The size entry is marked missing in some rows and otherwise reads once, few, many or a size class.

-	TRBV9	TRBJ1-5	-	TGTGCCAGCAGCGTATCGGGGGATCCTGACGATCAGCCCCAGCATTTT	CASSVSGDPDDQPQHF
-	TRBV5-6	TRBJ2-2	-	TGTGCCAGCAGCTTGACAGACGCCGGGGAGCTGTTTTTT	CASSLTDAGELFF
-	TRBV6-1	TRBJ1-5	-	TGTGCCAGCAGTGAATACGGGGCAGGAGGGAGCAATCAGCCCCAGCATTTT	CASSEYGAGGSNQPQHF
TRBD2	TRBV6-6	TRBJ2-1	-	TGTGCCAGCAGTTACGCGGGGGGAACGTACAATGAGCAGTTCTTC	CASSYAGGTYNEQFF
-	TRBV5-1	TRBJ1-2	-	TGCGCCAGCAGCTTGGCCTGGCAGGGGCACTATGGCTACACCTTC	CASSLAWQGHYGYTF
TRBD2	TRBV6-4	TRBJ2-7	-	TGTGCCAGCAGTTCCGGGACTAAAACCTACGAGCAGTACTTC	CASSSGTKTYEQYF
TRBD1	TRBV7-9	TRBJ2-7	-	TGTGCCAGCAGCTTTGAGACGGGACAGGGTCTCGTCTACGAGCAGTACTTC	CASSFETGQGLVYEQYF
TRBD1	TRBV10-3	TRBJ1-5	-	TGTGCCATCAGCGCCGGGACAGGGGACAATCAGCCCCAGCATTTT	CAISAGTGDNQPQHF
TRBD1	TRBV6-5	TRBJ2-3	-	TGTGCCAGCAGTGGACAGGGATGGGCTACGCAGTATTTT	CASSGQGWATQYF
TRBD2	TRBV4-1	TRBJ2-3	-	TGCGCCAGCAGCCCGACTAGCGGGGCCACAGATACGCAGTATTTT	CASSPTSGATDTQYF
-	TRBV5-6	TRBJ2-7	-	TGTGCCAGCAGCTGGCGGGGCTACGAGCAGTACTTC	CASSWRGYEQYF
-	TRBV7-2	TRBJ1-2	-	TGTGCCAGCAGCTTAGTCGGGGGTGAGGGCTACACCTTC	CASSLVGGEGYTF
-	TRBV29-1	TRBJ2-7	-	TGCAGCGGGGGACACCCCGGGGAGCAGTACTTC	CSGGHPGEQYF
-	TRBV5-1	TRBJ1-6	-	TGCGCCAGCAGCCGGAAGACGACAGGTTTGGATTCACCCCTCCACTTT	CASSRKTTGLDSPLHF
-	TRBV5-6	TRBJ2-4	-	TGTGCCAGCAGCTTGGTGACAGGACGACATGCAGCCAAAAACATTCAGTACTTC	CASSLVTGRHAAKNIQYF
-	TRBV5-1	TRBJ2-5	-	TGCGCCAGCAGCTTAACAGGGTTTGGGACCCAGTACTTC	CASSLTGFGTQYF
TRBD1	TRBV10-3	TRBJ2-1	-	TGTGCCATCAGTGAGCCGTGGACAGGGGGCCCCGACAATGAGCAGTTCTTC	CAISEPWTGGPDNEQFF
-	TRBV18	TRBJ2-3	-	TGTGCCAGCTCCCCGTCCGGTTGGTTCAATACGCAGTATTTT	CASSPSGWFNTQYF
-	TRBV2	TRBJ2-5	few	TGTGCCACCAGTATCGGGGTAGAGACCCAGTACTTC	CATSIGVETQYF
TRBD2	TRBV5-4	TRBJ2-3	once	TGTGCCACCCGGGGGGGGCGGGGGGGCGTGAATACGCAGTATTTT	CATRGGRGGVNTQYF
-	TRBV5-1	TRBJ2-3	-	TGCGCCAGCAGCCAGGACGCGGGGGCTGGAACCACAGATACGCAGTATTTT	CASSQDAGAGTTDTQYF
-	TRBV4-3	TRBJ1-1	-	TGCGCCAGCAGCCGGGTAACAGGGAGTACTGAAGCTTTCTTT	CASSRVTGSTEAFF
TRBD1	TRBV19	TRBJ1-5	-	TGTGCCAGTAGTCCGGGACAGGGAGGATATAGCAATCAGCCCCAGCATTTT	CASSPGQGGYSNQPQHF
TRBD1	TRBV6-5	TRBJ1-1	-	TGTGCCAGCAGATCAAGACAGGGTACAACTGAAGCTTTCTTT	CASRSRQGTTEAFF
-	TRBV11-3	TRBJ1-1	once	TGTGTCAGCAGCTTTTCTTCCGCGGCTGAAGCTTTCTTT	CVSSFSSAAEAFF
TRBD2	TRBV7-2	TRBJ2-1	-	TGTGCCAGCAGCGTGACTAGCGGACCCCAGAATGAGCAGTTCTTC	CASSVTSGPQNEQFF
-	TRBV27	TRBJ1-6	-	TGTGCCAGCAGTTCCGCGGGCCTAACCGGCCACCTCCACTTT	CASSSAGLTGHLHF
-	TRBV6-5	TRBJ2-7	-	TGTGCCAGCAGGAGCAGGCCCTACGAGCAGTACTTC	CASRSRPYEQYF
-	TRBV28	TRBJ2-7	-	TGTGCCAGCAACCGTCGAGGGTACGAGCAGTACTTC	CASNRRGYEQYF
-	TRBV27	TRBJ2-7	-	TGTGCCAGCAGTTTAGTCCACAGGGCCTCCTACGAGCAGTACTTC	CASSLVHRASYEQYF
TRBD2	TRBV7-3	TRBJ2-5	-	TGTGCCAGCAGCTTAGTAGCGGGGGGCAAGACCCAGTACTTC	CASSLVAGGKTQYF
TRBD2	TRBV9	TRBJ2-7	-	TGTGCCAGCAGCGTAGAGGGGACTAGCACCTACGAGCAGTACTTC	CASSVEGTSTYEQYF
TRBD1	TRBV6-1	TRBJ2-7	-	TGTGCCAGCAATACGGACAGGGAAGGTTTTGAGCAGTACTTC	CASNTDREGFEQYF
TRBD1	TRBV28	TRBJ1-1	-	TGTGCCAGCAGTTTCTCGGGGACAGGGGGAACTGAAGCTTTCTTT	CASSFSGTGGTEAFF
-	TRBV30	TRBJ2-3	-	TGTGCCTGGAGGACAGAAAGCACAGATACGCAGTATTTT	CAWRTESTDTQYF
-	TRBV6-6	TRBJ1-4	-	TGTGCCAGCAGTTACTCCGGGGGGGATGAAAAACTGTTTTTT	CASSYSGGDEKLFF
-	TRBV4-2	TRBJ1-5	-	TGTGCCAGCAGCCAATTAAGGGGAGGTCAGCCCCAGCATTTT	CASSQLRGGQPQHF
TRBD2	TRBV6-6	TRBJ2-1	-	TGTGCCAGCAGAAATAGCGGGGGGGCGGTTGGTGATGAGCAGTTCTTC	CASRNSGGAVGDEQFF
-	TRBV4-2	TRBJ1-4	once	TGTGCCAGCAGCCAAGGGGGCGGTGCACCTATGGCTGAACTGTTTTTT	CASSQGGGAPMAELFF
-	TRBV7-8	TRBJ1-2	-	TGTGCCAGCAGCCTAATTGGGAGTTATGGCTACACCTTC	CASSLIGSYGYTF
-	TRBV7-6	TRBJ2-5	-	TGTGCCAGCAGCTTGAACCGGGGGCTCAGGGGGGAGACCCAGTACTTC	CASSLNRGLRGETQYF
-	TRBV6-6	TRBJ1-6	-	TGTGCCAGCACCCAGAGGGGGGGGACCCAAAATTCACCCCTCCACTTT	CASTQRGGTQNSPLHF
TRBD2	TRBV5-1	TRBJ2-1	-	TGCGCCAGCAGCTCGGGGACTAGCGGGGGGGATGAGCAGTTCTTC	CASSSGTSGGDEQFF
-	TRBV11-3	TRBJ2-2	-	TGTGCCAGCAGCCCTGCCGGAGCCGGGGAGCTGTTTTTT	CASSPAGAGELFF
TRBD1	TRBV19	TRBJ2-1	-	TGTGCCAGTAGCCCCGGGACAGGAGATTACAATGAGCAGTTCTTC	CASSPGTGDYNEQFF
TRBD1	TRBV19	TRBJ2-7	-	TGTGCCAGTAGCTCACTAGGGACAGGAGAACAATCACAGTACTTC	CASSSLGTGEQSQYF
TRBD2	TRBV19	TRBJ2-3	-	TGTGCCAGTAGTCCGTGGACTAGCGGGGCAGATACGCAGTATTTT	CASSPWTSGADTQYF
-	TRBV7-3	TRBJ2-1	once	TGTGCCAGCAGCCCCCCAGGGGCCGTATACAATGAGCAGTTCTTC	CASSPPGAVYNEQFF